These T cell receptor beta chains were read from a single sample in a study of cytomegalovirus exposure and HLA in healthy donors. Libraries were prepared by immunoSEQ multiplex PCR; TCRdb keeps only in-frame clonotypes and omits some of them. The table includes about 150,000 clones, roughly 85% detected once. Input material: PBMCs. Source of these receptors: a woman under 40 in good health and CMV-seronegative. Each CDR3 is given with its conserved first and last residue. The D gene is left open where the match is weak. Not every row has a clone size; where given, it reads once, few, many or a size class.

j_call clone_size v_call d_call cdr3_nt cdr3_aa
TRBJ2-5 - TRBV7-3 - TGTGCCAGCAGCTCCTCGGGGTTACAAGAGACCCAGTACTTC CASSSSGLQETQYF
TRBJ2-3 - TRBV2 TRBD2 TGTGCCAGCAGTTTCCCACTAGCGGGTCACACAGATACGCAGTATTTT CASSFPLAGHTDTQYF
TRBJ1-2 once TRBV27 - TGTGCCAGCAGTCCTTCTACCGGACTCCTGCACTATGGCTACACCTTC CASSPSTGLLHYGYTF
TRBJ2-2 - TRBV7-3 - TGTGCCAGCAGCCCCCGGGTTACCCAACCCGGGGAGCTGTTTTTT CASSPRVTQPGELFF
TRBJ1-2 - TRBV7-2 TRBD1 TGTGCCAGCAGTTACGGACAGGGTACTTTCTATGGCTACACCTTC CASSYGQGTFYGYTF
TRBJ1-4 - TRBV5-8 TRBD1 TGTGCCAGCAGCTCCATCCGGGACAGGGGGGAAAAACTGTTTTTT CASSSIRDRGEKLFF
TRBJ1-2 - TRBV9 TRBD1 TGTGCCAGCAGCGGGGAGACAGGGGGAGACAACCTCTACACCTTC CASSGETGGDNLYTF
TRBJ2-1 - TRBV19 TRBD2 TGTGCCAGTAGTGCCTTTACTAGCGGGGACTACAATGAGCAGTTCTTC CASSAFTSGDYNEQFF
TRBJ2-1 few TRBV6-6 TRBD2 TGTGCCAGCAGTTACTCGGGGACGGGGGGCAATGAGCAGTTCTTC CASSYSGTGGNEQFF
TRBJ1-5 once TRBV4-1 - TGCGCCAGCAGCCAAGATGTCGCAGGGGTGGATCAGCCCCAGCATTTT CASSQDVAGVDQPQHF
TRBJ1-5 - TRBV2 - TGTGCCAGCAGTCCAGGGATCGGGAGCAATCAGCCCCAGCATTTT CASSPGIGSNQPQHF
TRBJ2-1 once TRBV7-2 TRBD2 TGTGCCAGCAGCTTAACTAGCGGGGGGGCAAATGAGCAGTTCTTC CASSLTSGGANEQFF
TRBJ2-5 - TRBV11-2 TRBD2 TGTGCCAGTGAGCGGGCGGGGGGGCGCCAAGAGACCCAGTACTTC CASERAGGRQETQYF
TRBJ2-3 few TRBV7-9 - TGTGCCAGCAGCTTAGGGGAGACTAGCACAGATACGCAGTATTTT CASSLGETSTDTQYF
TRBJ2-5 - TRBV2 - TGTGCCAGCAGGGGCAGCGGCAGGGGTCCCCAAGAGACCCAGTACTTC CASRGSGRGPQETQYF
TRBJ1-5 - TRBV27 - TGTGCCAGCAGTCCCCAGAAGGGGTCCAATCAGCCCCAGCATTTT CASSPQKGSNQPQHF
TRBJ2-5 few TRBV5-1 TRBD2 TGCGCCAGCAGCTCACGCGGGGGAGAGACCCAGTACTTC CASSSRGGETQYF
TRBJ1-1 - TRBV4-1 - TGCGCCAGCAGCCAAGATGAAGGTATCGGGAATGAAGCTTTCTTT CASSQDEGIGNEAFF
TRBJ1-1 - TRBV4-2 TRBD1 TGTGCCAGCAGCCAGGGTTTTGGACAGGGCGCTGAAGCTTTCTTT CASSQGFGQGAEAFF
TRBJ2-3 - TRBV7-3 TRBD1 TGTGCCAGCAGCCGGGCCCGGGACAGGGAAGGCAGGGGAGCAGATACGCAGTATTTT CASSRARDREGRGADTQYF
TRBJ1-1 - TRBV19 - TGTGCCAGTAGTATGGGCCTGAACACTGAAGCTTTCTTT CASSMGLNTEAFF
TRBJ2-1 few TRBV15 - TGTGCCACCAGCAGAGAAGTTGTGGGACTCTACAATGAGCAGTTCTTC CATSREVVGLYNEQFF
TRBJ2-7 - TRBV9 TRBD1 TGTGCCAGCAGCGTATATGACAGGGGGGCCTACGAGCAGTACTTC CASSVYDRGAYEQYF
TRBJ2-7 - TRBV5-1 TRBD1 TGCGCCAGCAGGAACAGGGGGCAATCCTACGAGCAGTACTTC CASRNRGQSYEQYF
TRBJ1-4 - TRBV6-5 - TGTGCCAGCAGCCCTCCTCCGGGGGGTAATGAAAAACTGTTTTTT CASSPPPGGNEKLFF
TRBJ2-3 few TRBV25-1 - TGTGCCAGCAGTAAGGAGGGGTTAATAGATACGCAGTATTTT CASSKEGLIDTQYF
TRBJ1-2 - TRBV5-1 - TGCGCCAGCAGCTACAGTGACAGTAGCTATGGCTACACCTTC CASSYSDSSYGYTF
TRBJ2-7 - TRBV6-5 TRBD2 TGTGCCAGCAGTCACGAACCGGGGACTAGTTACGAGCAGTACTTC CASSHEPGTSYEQYF
TRBJ2-7 - TRBV7-9 - TGTGCCAGCAGCTTGGTGGCGGCCTCCTACGAGCAGTACTTC CASSLVAASYEQYF
TRBJ2-7 - TRBV2 TRBD1 TGTGCCAGCAGTGAAGCGGTTGGGACAGGGATCTACGAGCAGTACTTC CASSEAVGTGIYEQYF
TRBJ1-2 - TRBV7-9 - TGTGCCAGCAGCTTGGCGGACAGAAACTATGGCTACACCTTC CASSLADRNYGYTF
TRBJ1-2 - TRBV9 - TGTGCCAGCAGCTTATCCCGACAGATCCGTCTTAACTATGGCTACACCTTC CASSLSRQIRLNYGYTF
TRBJ2-2 - TRBV5-1 - TGCGCCAGCAGCTTGGGGGTTCTAGGTACCGGGGAGCTGTTTTTT CASSLGVLGTGELFF
TRBJ2-1 - TRBV10-3 TRBD2 TGTGCCATCAGTGACGTAGCGGGTAAGAATGAGCAGTTCTTC CAISDVAGKNEQFF
TRBJ1-5 - TRBV7-6 TRBD1 TGTGCCAGCAGCTTGACAGGGAATAGCAATCAGCCCCAGCATTTT CASSLTGNSNQPQHF
TRBJ1-1 once TRBV4-2 - TGTGCCAGCAGCCAAGTAGATGGTCTGAAGAACACTGAAGCTTTCTTT CASSQVDGLKNTEAFF